This T cell receptor beta chain came from a study of molecular identifiers for immune sequencing clone quantification. Study-level results: Clones that exceeded 20 RNA copies held over 99% of effector molecules, yet under 1% in naive cells.

This clonotype occurred many times. As yet, its antigen is unknown. The ends lost 6 bases at V and 4 bases at J; junction bases unmatched: 5. The germline V gene encodes CDR1 DFQATT and CDR2 SNEGSKA (reference sequence). CDR3 length: 13 amino acids. Preparation of the bulk TCR libraries relied on previously described methods and listed TCR primers. MiXCR, run by TCRdb on the PCR reads, gives a single entry per CDR3 protein. The sample includes roughly 630,000 distinct CDR3 sequences, about 25% seen only once; the top ten take 0.78%. Naive CD8 T cells were FACS-sorted by CD8+CD4-CCR7+CD45RA+ markers. The rearrangement links TRBV20-1 to TRBJ1-1, with 10 nucleotides matching TRBD1. The source material was naive CD8+ T cells from blood, with Jurkat cell RNA spiked in. The subset denotes: FACS-sorted CD8+CD4-CCR7+CD45RA+ naive T cells. The receptor was isolated from a human donor in good health. Some libraries in this study had Jurkat cell RNA spiked in. In nucleotides, the CDR3 is TGCAGTGCGAGGGACAGGGGTTTCACTGAAGCTTTCTTT. This translates into CSARDRGFTEAFF.